Here is one T cell receptor beta chain with its context. The antigen remains undetermined. The data derive from a study of beta chain features in type 1 diabetes. General observations from the study: Moderate but significant shortening of TCRB CDR3s was recorded in all four CD4+ subsets from Type 1 diabetes patients.

Every isolated RNA sample was fully reverse transcribed, so sequencing captured expressed TCRB transcripts. Produced via immunoSEQ multiplex PCR; TCRdb's table is partial and in-frame only. The sample carries roughly 180,000 clones, less than 9.5% recorded once. The sequence derives from a woman aged 40 to 50 with type 1 diabetes. Sequencing was done on a sample of central memory CD4+ T cells from blood.

The CDR3 loop reads CASSQDVSGRGAFF. CDR3 coding DNA: TGTGCCAGCAGCCAAGACGTTTCAGGCAGGGGAGCTTTCTTT. V usage is TRBV14 and J usage is TRBJ1-1, with D perhaps matching TRBD1 (6 bases). CDR3 size: 14 residues. Trimming cost V 0 bases and J 10 bases, with 15 bases left between them. CDR1 SGHDN and CDR2 FVKESK come from the germline V gene.